Below are 32 T cell receptor beta chains sequenced from a single sample in a study of cytomegalovirus exposure and HLA in healthy donors. The PCR made use of 60 Vbeta and 13 Jbeta primers. The protocol was immunoSEQ multiplex PCR, while the TCRdb copy is restricted to in-frame clones and leaves out a portion. Among some 130,000 clones, 65% to 70% were seen once, and the ten largest hold around 1.6%. Material for sequencing was PBMCs. Receptors originate from a human donor in good health.

This chain joins TRBV7-9 and TRBJ1-4; 9 bases align to TRBD1. CDR3 length: 15 residues. The V gene's germline CDR1 is SEHNR and CDR2 FQNEAQ (reference sequence). V dropped 5 bases and J dropped 4; count of bases not matched to a gene: 5. The CDR3 reads CASSTTGGFNEKLFF. The CDR3 nucleotides read TGTGCCAGCAGCACCACAGGGGGCTTTAATGAAAAACTGTTTTTT.

This chain connects TRBV18 to TRBJ1-5; 9 bases are shared with TRBD1. Per the germline V gene, CDR1 is KGHSH and CDR2 is LQKENI. The CDR3 is 14 amino acids. Germline trimming cut 3 bases from V and 9 bases from J; bases unmatched to any gene: 6. CDR3 in amino acids: CASSPGTGRWPQHF. CDR3 in DNA: TGTGCCAGCTCACCCGGGACAGGGAGGTGGCCCCAGCATTTT.

There are a few counts of this clone. This chain joins TRBV7-2 and TRBJ2-7; 7 nucleotides align to TRBD2. V lost 3 bases to trimming and J lost 3 bases; unmatched junction nucleotides: 5. Germline CDR1 reads SGHTA; CDR2 reads FQGNSA. The CDR3 consists of 14 residues. CDR3 sequence reads: CASSLAGAGYEQYF. The CDR3 DNA reads as TGTGCCAGCAGCTTGGCGGGAGCTGGCTACGAGCAGTACTTC.

V gene TRBV6-5 combines with J gene TRBJ1-3, with D possibly matching TRBD1 (5 bases). This CDR3 is built from 14 residues. Trimming cost V 6 bases and J 4 bases, with 13 bases left between them. Germline V lookup: CDR1 MNHEY, CDR2 SVGAGI. The CDR3 reads CASRIGVAGNTIYF. Here the CDR3 DNA reads TGTGCCAGCAGAATAGGGGTGGCCGGAAACACCATATATTTT.

The chain is built from TRBV4-2 and TRBJ1-1; D not certain. Germline assignment: CDR1 LGHNA and CDR2 YNFKEQ. This CDR3 contains 11 residues. V shed 1 base and J shed 5 bases, with 2 bases lying between them. CDR3 residues: CASSQATEAFF. The CDR3 DNA follows: TGTGCCAGCAGCCAAGCTACTGAAGCTTTCTTT.

The J gene is TRBJ2-5, the V gene TRBV7-3; TRBD1 aligns across 10 bases. Germline loops: CDR1 SGHTA, CDR2 FQGTGA. The CDR3 has 14 amino acids. Trimming at V came to 3 bases and at J to 5 bases, leaving 3 bases not matched to a gene. CDR3 loop: CASSLTGGAETQYF. The CDR3 DNA sequence: TGTGCCAGCAGCTTGACAGGGGGCGCTGAGACCCAGTACTTC. The variable domain in full, with the rest retrieved from reference TRBV7-3 and TRBJ2-5, is GAGVSQTPSNKVTEKGKYVELRCDPISGHTALYWYRQSLGQGPEFLIYFQGTGAADDSGLPNDRFFAVRPEGSVSTLKIQRTERGDSAVYLCASSLTGGAETQYFGPGTRLLVL.

This sequence joins TRBV9 and TRBJ2-1; TRBD2 aligns across 8 bases. The CDR3 is 15 amino acids. CDR1 and CDR2 (germline): SGDLS, YYNGEE. Trimming took 3 bases from V and 4 from J; bases not matched to a gene: 6. The chain's CDR3 is CASSAGGGGYNEQFF. CDR3 DNA sequence: TGTGCCAGCAGCGCCGGGGGGGGCGGGTACAATGAGCAGTTCTTC.

A word on this clone: Additional DNA sequences in this sample encode the identical CDR3. This chain links TRBV27 with TRBJ1-5, with TRBD1 as a possible D gene (5 bases). V lost 6 bases, J lost 3 bases, and 15 bases lay in between. There are 15 residues in the CDR3. Germline CDR1 reads MNHEY; CDR2 reads SMNVEV (reference sequence). The CDR3 sequence: CASRPGQGNNQPQHF. CDR3 nucleotide sequence: TGTGCCAGCAGGCCCGGACAAGGCAACAATCAGCCCCAGCATTTT.

The chain recombines TRBV19 with TRBJ1-4, with D perhaps matching TRBD1 (6 bases). The germline gives CDR1 LNHDA, CDR2 SQIVND (reference sequence). This CDR3 spans 17 amino acids. The V gene lost 8 bases and the J gene lost 0 bases, with 19 bases spanning the gap. CDR3 nucleotide sequence: TGTGCCAGTCAAGGGGGACGTCGGATTGCAACTAATGAAAAACTGTTTTTT. Protein product: CASQGGRRIATNEKLFF.

The rearrangement joins TRBV7-8 to TRBJ2-3, with TRBD2 matching over 10 bases. Germline loops: CDR1 SGHVS, CDR2 FQNEAQ. V shed 5 bases, J shed 2 bases, and the junction held 10 bases outside the gene matches. This CDR3 has 17 amino acids. In DNA, the CDR3 is TGTGCCAGCAGCCCCCTTACTAGCGGGGACCTCACAGATACGCAGTATTTT. Translation gives CASSPLTSGDLTDTQYF.

This clone has a handful of counts. Other DNA sequences within the sample encode an identical CDR3. V gene TRBV29-1 combines with J gene TRBJ1-5; D is uncertain. V was trimmed by 4 bases and J by 1 base, leaving 8 bases between them. This CDR3 comprises 13 residues. From germline, CDR1 is SQVTM and CDR2 ANQGSEA. CDR3 nucleotides: TGCAGCGTTGGAGGGAACAGCAATCAGCCCCAGCATTTT. Protein: CSVGGNSNQPQHF.

This clone was seen only a few times. The chain recombines TRBV6-4 with TRBJ2-1, with D possibly matching TRBD2 (6 bases). Deletions cut 2 bases from V and 8 bases from J, with 10 bases between. The CDR3 totals 13 residues. The V gene's germline CDR1 is MRHNA and CDR2 SNTAGT. The CDR3 loop reads CASSDTPGDEQFF. The CDR3 DNA is TGTGCCAGCAGTGACACACCGGGGGATGAGCAGTTCTTC.

This clone has a single count. V is TRBV5-1 and J is TRBJ2-3; 7 bases match TRBD2. The CDR3 is 15 residues long. J was trimmed by 2 bases and V by 2 bases; bases with no gene match: 5. The V gene's germline CDR1 is SGHRS and CDR2 YFSETQ. The CDR3 loop is CASSLGLAVTDTQYF. In nucleotides, the CDR3 is TGCGCCAGCAGCTTAGGTCTAGCGGTCACAGATACGCAGTATTTT.

CDR3 DNA: TGTGCCAGCAGCTTAGCGGGCGACAGGGAGGTCTCCTACAATGAGCAGTTCTTC. Protein product: CASSLAGDREVSYNEQFF. The chain recombines TRBV7-8 with TRBJ2-1; TRBD1 is a possible D gene (7 bases). The CDR3 loop spans 18 amino acids. Germline V gene sequence: CDR1 SGHVS, CDR2 FQNEAQ. V lost 0 bases, J lost 0 bases, and 15 bases lay in between. The full variable domain, rest sourced from reference TRBV7-8 and TRBJ2-1, is GAGVSQSPRYKVAKRGQDVALRCDPISGHVSLFWYQQALGQGPEFLTYFQNEAQLDKSGLPSDRFFAERPEGSVSTLKIQRTQQEDSAVYLCASSLAGDREVSYNEQFFGPGTRLTVL.

CDR3 sequence: CSVRSGRGDTGELFF. In DNA form, the CDR3 reads TGCAGCGTTCGCAGCGGGAGGGGAGATACCGGGGAGCTGTTTTTT. The chain recombines TRBV29-1 with TRBJ2-2; TRBD2 matches 10 bases. CDR1 is SQVTM and CDR2 is ANQGSEA in the germline V gene. There are 15 residues in the CDR3. Unmatched junction bases numbered 8, after V lost 5 bases and J lost 5 bases.

The V call is TRBV11-2, the J call TRBJ2-5; possibly TRBD2 for D (6 bases). The germline V gene encodes CDR1 SGHAT and CDR2 FQNNGV. Trimming left V 5 bases short and J 5 bases short, with 18 bases between. The CDR3 spans 15 residues. The CDR3 sequence: CASSRTTPGVETQYF. DNA of the CDR3: TGTGCCAGCAGCCGGACTACCCCGGGAGTGGAGACCCAGTACTTC.

The chain has TRBV29-1 and TRBJ2-6; D remains ambiguous. Trimming shortened V by 0 bases and J by 2 bases, and 11 bases separated the two germline ends. Germline loops: CDR1 SQVTM, CDR2 ANQGSEA. The CDR3 sequence is 16 residues long. The CDR3 nucleotides are TGCAGCGTTGAAGATGAGTCGGCGGCTGGGGCCAACGTCCTGACTTTC. Its translation is CSVEDESAAGANVLTF.

J is TRBJ2-2 and V is TRBV9; D perhaps matches TRBD2 (6 bases). Germline CDR1 is SGDLS and CDR2 is YYNGEE. This CDR3 has 14 residues. With 4 bases removed from V and 6 bases from J, the gap between germline ends came to 13 bases. The CDR3 reads CASSRGGAPGELFF. The DNA for the CDR3 is TGTGCCAGCAGCAGAGGCGGGGCCCCCGGGGAGCTGTTTTTT.

This rearrangement joins TRBV5-8 to TRBJ2-1, with D possibly TRBD2 on 6 matching bases. CDR1 SGHTS and CDR2 YDEGEE come from the germline V gene. V lost 1 base, J lost 7 bases, and 15 bases lay in between. The CDR3 runs 15 residues. In DNA form, the CDR3 reads TGTGCCAGCAGCTTGTTAGCGGACTACCTGAATGAGCAGTTCTTC. Amino acids: CASSLLADYLNEQFF.

The J gene is TRBJ2-1, the V gene TRBV11-2; D is perhaps TRBD1 (5 bases). The V gene's germline CDR1 is SGHAT and CDR2 FQNNGV. This CDR3 region has 16 residues. Trimming removed 3 bases from V and 4 bases from J, with 16 bases in between. As DNA, the CDR3 is TGTGCCAGCAGCTTTTGGGGCGGTCGAGATTACAATGAGCAGTTCTTC. It is translated as CASSFWGGRDYNEQFF.

The chain couples TRBV21-1 to TRBJ2-7; the listed D gene, TRBD1, was not tested against the DNA. TRBV21-1 is recorded as a pseudogene. There are 17 residues in the CDR3. As DNA, the CDR3 is TGTGCCAGCAGCAAAGTGTCGGAAGGTAGGGGGCGAACCGAGCAGTACTTC. Residues: CASSKVSEGRGRTEQYF.

The chain couples TRBV6-5 to TRBJ1-2, with D perhaps TRBD1 (6 bases). The CDR3 contains 15 residues. Germline loops: CDR1 MNHEY, CDR2 SVGAGI. Trimming stripped 4 bases from V and 4 bases from J, with 16 bases between. CDR3 amino acids: CASSSSGGGVYGYTF. CDR3 nucleotides: TGTGCCAGCAGTTCCTCTGGGGGGGGCGTCTATGGCTACACCTTC.

The rearrangement joins TRBV11-2 to TRBJ2-3, with a weak D call TRBD2 (5 bases). The CDR3 spans 15 residues. Per the germline V gene, CDR1 is SGHAT and CDR2 is FQNNGV. The ends were cut back, 5 bases at V and 0 bases at J, with 12 bases in the middle. The CDR3 is CASSTRTASTDTQYF. The CDR3 region has the DNA TGTGCCAGCAGCACGCGGACTGCTAGCACAGATACGCAGTATTTT.

The chain links TRBV19 to TRBJ2-2; 8 nucleotides match TRBD2. J lost 4 bases, V lost 6 bases, and 16 bases had no gene match. Germline values: CDR1 LNHDA, CDR2 SQIVND (reference sequence). The CDR3 loop spans 18 amino acids. As DNA, the CDR3 is TGTGCCAGTAGCAGAGGGATACCGGGACTAGTCGTCACCGGGGAGCTGTTTTTT. Amino acid sequence: CASSRGIPGLVVTGELFF.

The V and J genes are TRBV5-1 and TRBJ2-7; a weak D match, TRBD2 (7 bases). This CDR3 spans 14 amino acids. The V end lost 0 bases, the J end lost 6 bases, and 13 bases lay between the germline ends. From germline, CDR1 is SGHRS and CDR2 YFSETQ. CDR3 loop: CASSLEGGGLEQYF. In DNA form, the CDR3 reads TGCGCCAGCAGCTTGGAGGGGGGGGGACTCGAGCAGTACTTC.

The chain has TRBV9 and TRBJ2-1; D possibly corresponds to TRBD1 (6 bases). V lost 4 bases to trimming and J lost 6 bases, with 11 bases between them. Germline CDR1 reads SGDLS; CDR2 reads YYNGEE. This CDR3 comprises 13 residues. CDR3 bases: TGTGCCAGCAGCTTTCCAGGGGTCAATGAGCAGTTCTTC. Amino acids: CASSFPGVNEQFF.

This sequence joins TRBV7-9 and TRBJ2-3, with 11 bases identical to TRBD2. CDR1 SEHNR and CDR2 FQNEAQ come from the germline V gene (reference sequence). The CDR3 length is 16 residues. After removal of 4 bases from V and 2 bases from J, the junction contained 5 bases not matched to a gene. Here the CDR3 DNA reads TGTGCCAGCAGCTCCGGACTAGCGGGCATCACAGATACGCAGTATTTT. Translating it yields CASSSGLAGITDTQYF.

This clone was observed a single time. The chain joins TRBV14 to TRBJ2-7; D may be TRBD1 (6 bases). The CDR3 runs to 14 residues. V lost 2 bases, J lost 5 bases, and 13 bases lay in between. The germline CDR1 and CDR2 sequences are SGHDN and FVKESK. The CDR3 region has the DNA TGTGCCAGCAGCCAACAAACAGGGTCTGACGAGCAGTACTTC. Its translation: CASSQQTGSDEQYF.

The V gene is TRBV9, the J gene TRBJ2-1, with D maybe TRBD2 (5 bases). The CDR3 extends over 17 amino acids. V lost 2 bases and J 0 bases, leaving 15 bases between the germline ends. From germline, CDR1 is SGDLS and CDR2 YYNGEE. CDR3 in amino acids: CASSVVPGLLSYNEQFF. CDR3 DNA sequence: TGTGCCAGCAGCGTGGTCCCGGGGTTGCTCTCCTACAATGAGCAGTTCTTC. Based on the CDR3 plus reference TRBV9 and TRBJ2-1, the full variable domain is DSGVTQTPKHLITATGQRVTLRCSPRSGDLSVYWYQQSLDQGLQFLIQYYNGEERAKGNILERFSAQQFPDLHSELNLSSLELGDSALYFCASSVVPGLLSYNEQFFGPGTRLTVL.

The rearrangement uses TRBV2 and TRBJ1-1; D gene uncertain. The CDR3 runs to 13 residues. Between the trimmed V and J ends, which lost 6 bases and 0 bases, there was a span of 8 bases. Germline CDR1 and CDR2: SNHLY and FYNNEI. The CDR3 sequence is CASSADLNTEAFF. For the CDR3, the DNA is TGTGCCAGCAGCGCCGACTTGAACACTGAAGCTTTCTTT.

The rearrangement uses TRBV27 and TRBJ1-1; 7 bases are shared with TRBD1. The ends lost 6 bases at V and 0 bases at J; junction bases unmatched: 7. CDR1 is MNHEY, CDR2 SMNVEV, per germline (reference sequence). This CDR3 contains 15 residues. The CDR3 bases are TGTGCCAGCAGAGCAATCGACAGGGTGAACACTGAAGCTTTCTTT. This translates into CASRAIDRVNTEAFF.

The CDR3 DNA reads as TGTGCTGTGGGAGATCGCGAAAAACTGTTTTTT. Translating gives CAVGDREKLFF. The V call is TRBV6-5, the J call TRBJ1-4; D unresolved. The germline V gene encodes CDR1 MNHEY and CDR2 SVGAGI. CDR3 length: 11 residues.